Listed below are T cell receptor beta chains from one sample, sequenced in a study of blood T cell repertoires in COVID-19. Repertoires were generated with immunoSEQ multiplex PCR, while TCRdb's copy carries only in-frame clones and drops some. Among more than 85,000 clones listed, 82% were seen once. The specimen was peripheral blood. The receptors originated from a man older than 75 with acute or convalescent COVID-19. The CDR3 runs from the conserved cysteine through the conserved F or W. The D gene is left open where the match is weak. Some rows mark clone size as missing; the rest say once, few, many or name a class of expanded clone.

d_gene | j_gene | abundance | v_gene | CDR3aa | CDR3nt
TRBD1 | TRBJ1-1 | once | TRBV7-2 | CASSLTRTGGARTEAFF | TGTGCCAGCAGCTTAACAAGGACAGGGGGCGCGAGGACTGAAGCTTTCTTT
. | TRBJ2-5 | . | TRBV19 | CASSQARTGGKTQYF | TGTGCCAGTAGTCAAGCACGGACAGGAGGGAAGACCCAGTACTTC
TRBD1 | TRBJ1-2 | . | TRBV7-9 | CASSSSGGAGGYTF | TGTGCCAGCAGCTCCTCAGGGGGCGCGGGGGGCTACACCTTC
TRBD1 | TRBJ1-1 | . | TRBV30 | CAWGQGGLGSEAFF | TGTGCCTGGGGACAGGGTGGTTTAGGCTCTGAAGCTTTCTTT
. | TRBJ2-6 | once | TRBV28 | CASSSQGLLSGANVLTF | TGTGCCAGCAGTTCCCAGGGGTTGCTGAGTGGGGCCAACGTCCTGACTTTC
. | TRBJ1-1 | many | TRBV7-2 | CASRANTEAFF | TGTGCCAGCAGGGCCAACACTGAAGCTTTCTTT
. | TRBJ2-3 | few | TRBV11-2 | CASSSSGAGQGTDTQYF | TGTGCCAGCAGCTCCAGTGGGGCAGGGCAGGGCACAGATACGCAGTATTTT
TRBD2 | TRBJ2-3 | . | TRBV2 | CASIDPSGTSDTQYF | TGTGCCAGCATTGATCCGAGCGGGACGTCAGATACGCAGTATTTT
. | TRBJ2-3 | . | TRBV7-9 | CASSLLDYTDTQYF | TGTGCCAGCAGCTTACTAGATTACACAGATACGCAGTATTTT
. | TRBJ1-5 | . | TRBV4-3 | CASSQEGAGSNQPQHF | TGCGCCAGCAGCCAAGAGGGGGCAGGTAGCAATCAGCCCCAGCATTTT
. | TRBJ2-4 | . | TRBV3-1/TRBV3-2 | CASSQETTIAKNIQYF | TGTGCCAGCAGCCAAGAGACTACCATAGCCAAAAACATTCAGTACTTC
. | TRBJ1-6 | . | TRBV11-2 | CASSSTLREETPLHF | TGTGCCAGCAGCTCGACTCTCCGGGAAGAGACACCCCTCCACTTT
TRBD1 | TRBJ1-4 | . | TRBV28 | CASRRQGARTNEKLFF | TGTGCCAGCAGACGACAGGGGGCGCGAACTAATGAAAAACTGTTTTTT
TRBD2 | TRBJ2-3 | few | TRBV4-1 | CASSPLLAGNTDTQYF | TGCGCCAGCAGCCCTCTACTAGCGGGGAACACAGATACGCAGTATTTT
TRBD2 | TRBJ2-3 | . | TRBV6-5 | CASSRVAGVNTQYF | TGTGCCAGCAGTAGGGTAGCGGGAGTAAATACGCAGTATTTT
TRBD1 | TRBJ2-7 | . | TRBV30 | CAWSVGPLTKTGGSYEQYF | TGTGCCTGGAGTGTAGGGCCCCTAACCAAGACAGGGGGATCCTACGAGCAGTACTTC
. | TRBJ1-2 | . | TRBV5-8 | CASSKQEFYGYTF | TGTGCCAGCAGTAAACAGGAATTTTATGGCTACACCTTC
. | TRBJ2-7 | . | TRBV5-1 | CASSPGQTTYEQYF | TGCGCCAGCAGCCCGGGACAAACCACCTACGAGCAGTACTTC
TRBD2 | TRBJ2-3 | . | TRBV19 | CASRTRGGRAGDTQYF | TGTGCCAGTAGGACCAGGGGCGGGAGGGCCGGAGATACGCAGTATTTT
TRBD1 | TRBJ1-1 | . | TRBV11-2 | CASSLGRGVGTEAFF | TGTGCCAGCAGCTTAGGCAGGGGGGTCGGCACTGAAGCTTTCTTT
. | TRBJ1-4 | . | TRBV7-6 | CASSGNGGRGGGEKLFF | TGTGCCAGCAGCGGTAATGGGGGTCGGGGAGGAGGTGAAAAACTGTTTTTT
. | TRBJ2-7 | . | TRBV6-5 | CASGPGQPPYEQYF | TGTGCCAGCGGTCCGGGACAACCGCCCTACGAGCAGTACTTC
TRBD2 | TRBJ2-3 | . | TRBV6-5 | CASSIAGNTDTQYF | TGTGCCAGCAGCATAGCGGGAAACACAGATACGCAGTATTTT
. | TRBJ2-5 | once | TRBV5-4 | CASSFGLNRETQYF | TGTGCCAGCAGCTTTGGACTCAATAGAGAGACCCAGTACTTC
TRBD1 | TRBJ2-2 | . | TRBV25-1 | CATKGASTGELFF | TGTGCGACCAAGGGGGCCAGCACCGGGGAGCTGTTTTTT
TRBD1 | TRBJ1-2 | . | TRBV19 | CASSPAQGAQNYGYTF | TGTGCCAGTAGTCCCGCCCAGGGGGCCCAAAACTATGGCTACACCTTC
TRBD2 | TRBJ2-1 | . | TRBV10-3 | CAISGGLEFDEQFF | TGTGCCATCAGTGGGGGACTAGAGTTTGATGAGCAGTTCTTC
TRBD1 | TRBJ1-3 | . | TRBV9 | CASSTGGLQNSGNTIYF | TGTGCCAGCAGCACAGGGGGCTTACAGAACTCTGGAAACACCATATATTTT
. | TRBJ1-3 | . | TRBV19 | CASSRQAITGNTIYF | TGTGCCAGTAGCCGACAGGCGATTACTGGAAACACCATATATTTT
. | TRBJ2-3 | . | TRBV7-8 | CASSRQEGDTQYF | TGTGCCAGCAGCCGACAGGAAGGCGATACGCAGTATTTT
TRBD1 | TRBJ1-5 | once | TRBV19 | CASSIRQGDFQHF | TGTGCCAGTAGTATACGTCAGGGGGATTTCCAGCATTTT
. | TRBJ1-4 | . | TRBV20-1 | CSARQVEKLFF | TGCAGTGCCCGACAGGTTGAAAAACTGTTTTTT
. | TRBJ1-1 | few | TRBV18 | CASSRQGSNTEAFF | TGTGCCAGCTCACGGCAGGGGTCGAACACTGAAGCTTTCTTT
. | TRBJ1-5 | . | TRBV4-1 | CASSQDLRSNQPQHF | TGCGCCAGCAGCCAAGACCTCCGGTCAAATCAGCCCCAGCATTTT
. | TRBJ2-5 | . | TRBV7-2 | CASSLRTAQGTQYF | TGTGCCAGCAGCTTACGGACTGCCCAAGGGACCCAGTACTTC
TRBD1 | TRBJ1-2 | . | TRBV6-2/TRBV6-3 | CASSSGQGFYGYTF | TGTGCCAGCAGCTCGGGACAGGGGTTTTATGGCTACACCTTC
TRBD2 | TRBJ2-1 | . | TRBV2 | CASGLTSGGTYNEQFF | TGTGCCAGCGGCTTGACTAGCGGGGGCACCTACAATGAGCAGTTCTTC
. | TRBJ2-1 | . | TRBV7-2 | CASSPKGGGEVVQFF | TGTGCCAGCAGCCCGAAGGGAGGAGGGGAAGTAGTGCAGTTCTTC
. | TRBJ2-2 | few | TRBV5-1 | CASSRTEITGELFF | TGCGCCAGCAGCCGTACAGAGATCACCGGGGAGCTGTTTTTT
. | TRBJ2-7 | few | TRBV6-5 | CASSYGRVLTEQYF | TGTGCCAGCAGTTACGGCAGGGTTTTAACCGAGCAGTACTTC
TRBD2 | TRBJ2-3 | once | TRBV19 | CASSVSGGVTDTQYF | TGTGCCAGTAGCGTTAGCGGGGGGGTCACAGATACGCAGTATTTT
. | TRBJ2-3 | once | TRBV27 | CASSLAYPRQDTDTQYF | TGTGCCAGCAGTTTAGCGTACCCGAGACAGGACACAGATACGCAGTATTTT
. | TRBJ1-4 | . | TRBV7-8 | CASSLGRYNEKLFF | TGTGCCAGCAGCTTGGGCCGTTATAATGAAAAACTGTTTTTT
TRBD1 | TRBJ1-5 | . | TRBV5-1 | CASSTGTGGGQPQHF | TGCGCCAGCAGTACCGGGACAGGGGGAGGTCAGCCCCAGCATTTT